A single sample gave rise to the 21 T cell receptor beta chains below, sequenced in a study of cytomegalovirus exposure and HLA in healthy donors. The data were produced by immunoSEQ multiplex PCR, yet TCRdb's version contains in-frame clones alone and is incomplete. The table records some 150,000 clones, around 86% of them present only once. Source material: PBMCs. Receptors originate from a man younger than 35 in good health and CMV-seropositive.

The chain is built from TRBV7-9 and TRBJ2-3, with 10 bases fitting TRBD2. Trimming at V came to 3 bases and at J to 3 bases, leaving 0 bases not matched to a gene. Germline V gene sequence: CDR1 SEHNR, CDR2 FQNEAQ (reference sequence). The CDR3 spans 14 residues. The CDR3 DNA reads TGTGCCAGCAGCTTTAGCGGGGGGACAGATACGCAGTATTTT. It codes for CASSFSGGTDTQYF.

The chain has TRBV15 and TRBJ2-7; 9 nucleotides align to TRBD2. The CDR3 sequence is 16 residues long. Germline V gene sequence: CDR1 LNHNV, CDR2 YYDKDF (reference sequence). V was pared by 5 bases and J by 6 bases, with 14 bases of the junction left unmatched. The CDR3 protein is CATSSISPSGVPEQYF. Written as DNA, the CDR3 is TGTGCCACCAGCTCCATCTCGCCTAGCGGGGTCCCCGAGCAGTACTTC.

The DNA for the CDR3 is TGTGCCAGCAGCTTAGATCCCCTGGATACGCAGTATTTT. This encodes CASSLDPLDTQYF. The gene calls are TRBV7-6 and TRBJ2-3, with D unresolved. CDR1 and CDR2 from the germline V gene are SGHVS and FNYEAQ. Trimming removed 1 base from V and 6 bases from J, with 8 bases in between. The length of the CDR3 is 13 residues.

The rearrangement uses TRBV30 and TRBJ2-2; D possibly corresponds to TRBD2 (6 bases). CDR1 is GTSNPN, CDR2 SVGIG, per germline (reference sequence). Trimming pared 5 bases from V and 7 bases from J, leaving 8 bases between. The CDR3 length is 11 residues. The CDR3 sequence: CAWPRDGELFF. Here the CDR3 DNA reads TGTGCCTGGCCGCGGGACGGGGAGCTGTTTTTT.

CDR3 amino acids: CSGGGPYEQYF. The DNA for the CDR3 is TGCAGCGGGGGGGGGCCCTACGAGCAGTACTTC. This chain connects TRBV20-1 to TRBJ2-7; 8 positions agree with TRBD2. Germline-derived CDR1 and CDR2 are DFQATT and SNEGSKA (reference sequence). This CDR3 has 11 amino acids.

The CDR3 sequence is CASSITDNQPQHF. Here the CDR3 DNA reads TGTGCCAGTAGTATAACAGATAATCAGCCCCAGCATTTT. The chain has TRBV19 and TRBJ1-5; D remains unclear. Trimming pared 2 bases from V and 4 bases from J, leaving 6 bases between. This CDR3 has 13 residues. Germline CDR1 is LNHDA and CDR2 is SQIVND (reference sequence).

The V gene is TRBV5-1, the J gene TRBJ2-2, with D tentatively TRBD2 (6 bases). V was clipped by 3 bases and J by 4 bases, with 16 bases between them. The germline V gene has CDR1 SGHRS and CDR2 YFSETQ. The CDR3 loop spans 16 amino acids. The CDR3 DNA sequence: TGCGCCAGCAGCTCCCCCGGGGGAGAGGGCACCGGGGAGCTGTTTTTT. It codes for CASSSPGGEGTGELFF.

The chain joins TRBV9 to TRBJ2-1; the D gene is possibly TRBD1 (5 bases). The germline V gene has CDR1 SGDLS and CDR2 YYNGEE. With 2 bases removed from V and 7 bases from J, the gap between germline ends came to 13 bases. The CDR3 spans 14 residues. CDR3 DNA: TGTGCCAGCAGCGTTTCGGGCAGGGCAAATGAGCAGTTCTTC. This codes for CASSVSGRANEQFF.

The count of this clone is one. V usage is TRBV20-1 and J usage is TRBJ1-2, with D unclear. The CDR3 totals 10 residues. V lost 7 bases and J 8 bases, leaving 11 bases between the germline ends. Germline CDR1 and CDR2: DFQATT and SNEGSKA (reference sequence). The CDR3 reads CSGQKSGYTF. The DNA of the CDR3 is TGCAGTGGGCAGAAGTCGGGCTACACCTTC.

As DNA, the CDR3 is TGTGCCAGCAGCATGGGTGGGGGCCACTCGGGGCAGTACTTC. Its protein product is CASSMGGGHSGQYF. This sequence joins TRBV5-5 and TRBJ2-7; TRBD1 might be the D (6 bases). The CDR3 has 14 amino acids. With 4 bases removed from V and 9 bases from J, the gap between germline ends came to 20 bases. CDR1 is SGHKS and CDR2 is YYEKEE in the germline V gene (reference sequence).

V gene TRBV7-3 combines with J gene TRBJ2-1; D is unclear. Germline V gives CDR1 SGHTA, CDR2 FQGTGA. V was shortened by 7 bases and J by 0 bases, with 10 bases between the two germline ends. This CDR3 is 14 amino acids long. The CDR3 DNA follows: TGTGCCAGCATAAGGCCTAGCTCCTACAATGAGCAGTTCTTC. Its translation: CASIRPSSYNEQFF.

V is TRBV9 and J is TRBJ2-7; 10 bases fit TRBD2. Germline assignment: CDR1 SGDLS and CDR2 YYNGEE. Losses at the gene ends were 1 base for V and 0 bases for J; bases not matched to a gene: 7. CDR3 size: 17 residues. Here the CDR3 reads CASSVSLAGDPSYEQYF. CDR3 bases: TGTGCCAGCAGCGTATCTCTAGCGGGAGACCCCTCCTACGAGCAGTACTTC.

The genes are TRBV29-1 and TRBJ1-1, with D tentatively TRBD1 (6 bases). Germline values: CDR1 SQVTM, CDR2 ANQGSEA. The CDR3 contains 12 residues. V lost 4 bases to trimming and J lost 7 bases, with 13 bases between them. The CDR3 DNA reads TGCAGCGTTGTCAGGGGAACCGATGAAGCTTTCTTT. Translation gives CSVVRGTDEAFF.

This chain uses TRBV4-2 with TRBJ2-7; weak D call: TRBD2 (6 bases). The CDR3 runs to 16 residues. Trimming removed 0 bases from V and 2 bases from J, with 14 bases in between. Germline assignment: CDR1 LGHNA and CDR2 YNFKEQ. The CDR3: CASSQDLAASTYEQYF. In nucleotides, the CDR3 is TGTGCCAGCAGCCAAGATTTAGCGGCCTCCACCTACGAGCAGTACTTC.

This clone was recorded once. The chain combines TRBV9 with TRBJ1-4, with D perhaps TRBD1 (6 bases). The CDR3 has 13 amino acids. CDR1 is SGDLS, CDR2 YYNGEE, per germline. V shed 4 bases and J shed 8 bases, with 12 bases lying between them. CDR3 coding DNA: TGTGCCAGCAGCACGAGGACAGACGAAAAACTGTTTTTT. Its protein product is CASSTRTDEKLFF.

The chain links TRBV12-5 to TRBJ1-1, with TRBD1 matching 8 bases. Germline values: CDR1 LGHNT, CDR2 FRNRAP. There are 13 residues in the CDR3. V shed 6 bases, J shed 9 bases, and the junction held 9 bases outside the gene matches. The CDR3 nucleotides are TGTGCTAGTGGCCCATTAGGACAGGGACAAGCTTTCTTT. This gives the protein CASGPLGQGQAFF.

The gene calls are TRBV7-2 and TRBJ2-3; tentative D call: TRBD2 (6 bases). V was clipped by 0 bases and J by 5 bases, with 9 bases between them. The germline gives CDR1 SGHTA, CDR2 FQGNSA. The CDR3 has 14 amino acids. The CDR3 loop reads CASSLAGGEDTQYF. The CDR3 nucleotides are TGTGCCAGCAGCTTAGCGGGAGGTGAAGATACGCAGTATTTT.

This chain uses TRBV4-1 with TRBJ2-7, with D tentatively TRBD1 (5 bases). V shed 0 bases and J shed 0 bases, with 15 bases lying between them. In germline, CDR1 is MGHRA, CDR2 YSYEKL. The CDR3 length is 17 residues. As DNA, the CDR3 is TGCGCCAGCAGCCAAGAAGGTGGACATAGTTACTCCTACGAGCAGTACTTC. Encoded protein: CASSQEGGHSYSYEQYF.

The sample holds one count of this clone. The DNA for the CDR3 is TGTGCCAGCAGCACCAGGCCAGATACGCAGTATTTT. Translating gives CASSTRPDTQYF. The chain combines TRBV7-2 with TRBJ2-3; D remains unclear. Germline V gene sequence: CDR1 SGHTA, CDR2 FQGNSA. The length of the CDR3 is 12 residues. V gave up 5 bases and J gave up 4 bases, with 7 bases separating them.

The V and J genes are TRBV6-6 and TRBJ2-7; possibly TRBD1 for D (5 bases). Germline V gene data show CDR1 as MNHNY and CDR2 as SVGAGI (reference sequence). Trimming left V 5 bases short and J 5 bases short, with 10 bases between. This CDR3 has 12 residues. CDR3 sequence: CASSPRGNEQYF. The CDR3, as DNA: TGTGCCAGCAGTCCAAGGGGAAACGAGCAGTACTTC.

The chain combines TRBV18 with TRBJ1-1; D gene unclear. Germline loops: CDR1 KGHSH, CDR2 LQKENI. The CDR3 covers 13 residues. Trimming removed 0 bases at V and 3 bases at J, with 5 bases between. CDR3 loop: CASSPPADTEAFF. The DNA for the CDR3 is TGTGCCAGCTCACCACCCGCGGACACTGAAGCTTTCTTT.